This is a list of T cell receptor beta chains from one sample in a study of cytomegalovirus exposure and HLA in healthy donors. Clones were sequenced by immunoSEQ multiplex PCR, and TCRdb holds only the in-frame ones, with some missing. The sample lists some 160,000 clones, over 75% occurring once. Sequencing was carried out using PBMCs. These receptors were taken from a woman in her twenties or thirties in good health and CMV-seronegative. The CDR3 runs from the conserved cysteine through the conserved F or W. D genes are given only for firm matches. Some rows mark clone size as missing; the rest say once, few, many or name a class of expanded clone.

TRBV21-1	-	-	TRBJ1-5	TGTGCCAGCAGCAAAGCGCGGCGGAAGAGGGCCAATCAGCCCCAGCATTTT	CASSKARRKRANQPQHF
TRBV7-2	-	-	TRBJ2-7	TGTGCCAGCAGCCCCCGGCCGGGTAGCTCCTACGAGCAGTACTTC	CASSPRPGSSYEQYF
TRBV28	once	TRBD1	TRBJ1-5	TGTGCCAGCAGGAAACAGGGGAGTAGCAATCAGCCCCAGCATTTT	CASRKQGSSNQPQHF
TRBV5-6	-	TRBD2	TRBJ2-7	TGTGCCAGCAGCTTGGCGGGGGAGGGCTACGAGCAGTACTTC	CASSLAGEGYEQYF
TRBV11-2	few	-	TRBJ1-3	TGTGCCAGCAGCCCCCCAGGGGCTGGAAACACCATATATTTT	CASSPPGAGNTIYF
TRBV6-6	-	TRBD1	TRBJ1-5	TGTGCCAGCAGTTCAGGGGCAGGGGGCACAGGTCAGCCCCAGCATTTT	CASSSGAGGTGQPQHF
TRBV19	-	-	TRBJ1-3	TGTGCCAGTAGTGGACGGGGCTCTGGAAACACCATATATTTT	CASSGRGSGNTIYF
TRBV5-6	-	-	TRBJ2-7	TGTGCCAGCAGCTTGATCGGTATAGCCTACGAGCAGTACTTC	CASSLIGIAYEQYF
TRBV7-8	-	-	TRBJ2-7	TGTGCCAGCAGCTTAGACGGGACAAGTTACTACGAGCAGTACTTC	CASSLDGTSYYEQYF
TRBV5-1	-	TRBD2	TRBJ2-5	TGCGCCAGCAGGTTTAGCGGGGCCCAAGAGACCCAGTACTTC	CASRFSGAQETQYF
TRBV4-3	once	TRBD1	TRBJ2-7	TGCGCCAGCAGCCAAGAAAAGGGACAGTTCTTTTCGATGAGGCCCTACGAGCAGTACTTC	CASSQEKGQFFSMRPYEQYF
TRBV5-1	few	-	TRBJ1-6	TGCGCCAGCAGCCTACTACAGGGTGGAGAGTCACCCCTCCACTTT	CASSLLQGGESPLHF
TRBV21-1	-	-	TRBJ1-4	TGTGCCAGCAGAACAGGGAATGAAAAACTGTTTTTT	CASRTGNEKLFF
TRBV27	-	TRBD1	TRBJ2-3	TGTGCCAGCAGTACAATCAGGGGGCGCGGAGATACGCAGTATTTT	CASSTIRGRGDTQYF
TRBV5-1	-	TRBD1	TRBJ1-1	TGCGCCTGCTCCGGGACAGGGGGCCTGAACACTGAAGCTTTCTTT	CACSGTGGLNTEAFF
TRBV6-6	-	-	TRBJ2-3	TGTGCCAGCAGCCTACTCGGTGATACGCAGTATTTT	CASSLLGDTQYF
TRBV13	-	-	TRBJ2-1	TGTGCCAGCAGCTGGGGAGGGGGGAGCTCCTACAATGAGCAGTTCTTC	CASSWGGGSSYNEQFF
TRBV5-1	-	-	TRBJ1-1	TGCGCCAGCAACCCTTCGACAGGAATTAACACTGAAGCTTTCTTT	CASNPSTGINTEAFF
TRBV15	-	TRBD2	TRBJ2-7	TGTGCCACCAGCAGAGACCCTAGCGGGGGTAGGTACGAGCAGTACTTC	CATSRDPSGGRYEQYF
TRBV7-6	-	-	TRBJ2-7	TGTGCCAGCAGCCTAAACGACAGATACGAGCAGTACTTC	CASSLNDRYEQYF
TRBV6-5	-	-	TRBJ2-7	TGTGCCAGCAGTTATGGAGTAGCGTACGAGCAGTACTTC	CASSYGVAYEQYF
TRBV10-2	-	-	TRBJ1-1	TGCGCCAGCCGAGGGGGGGACACTGAAGCTTTCTTT	CASRGGDTEAFF
TRBV28	-	-	TRBJ1-5	TGTGCCAGCAATAGGGGGGGTAACAATCAGCCCCAGCATTTT	CASNRGGNNQPQHF
TRBV7-2	-	-	TRBJ2-5	TGTGCCAGCAGCTTAGCGCTATACAGGAGTCAAGAGACCCAGTACTTC	CASSLALYRSQETQYF
TRBV9	-	TRBD1	TRBJ1-1	TGTGCCAGCAGCGTGGGGACAGTACCTGAAGCTTTCTTT	CASSVGTVPEAFF
TRBV11-2	-	TRBD1	TRBJ2-3	TGTGCCAGCAGCTTCATGGACAGGTTGTCGACTTTGAGCACAGATACGCAGTATTTT	CASSFMDRLSTLSTDTQYF
TRBV4-2	-	TRBD2	TRBJ2-1	TGTGCCAGCAGCCCGCACGGGACTAGCGGGGTCTTGAGGCAGTTCTTC	CASSPHGTSGVLRQFF
TRBV5-1	-	TRBD2	TRBJ2-2	TGCGCCAGCCGGGCTAGCGGGGGCCGGGGCACCGGGGAGCTGTTTTTT	CASRASGGRGTGELFF
TRBV5-4	-	TRBD1	TRBJ1-2	TGTGCCAGCAGCTTACAGGACAGGGAATATGGCTACACCTTC	CASSLQDREYGYTF
TRBV5-4	-	-	TRBJ1-2	TGTGCCAGCAGCCCTGGACAGCGGAACTATGGCTACACCTTC	CASSPGQRNYGYTF
TRBV7-3	-	TRBD2	TRBJ2-5	TGTGCCAGCAGCCCCCCCGTCACTAGCGGGGGAAGAGAGACCCAGTACTTC	CASSPPVTSGGRETQYF
TRBV6-6	-	-	TRBJ1-2	TGTGCCAGCAGTTACTCGGGGAGTGTCTATATCTATGGCTACACCTTC	CASSYSGSVYIYGYTF
TRBV2	-	TRBD1	TRBJ2-3	TGTGCCAGCAGTGGAGGACAGGGGATGGGATCAGATACGCAGTATTTT	CASSGGQGMGSDTQYF
TRBV5-1	few	-	TRBJ1-3	TGCGCCAGCAGCTTGGACAGCTCTGGAAACACCATATATTTT	CASSLDSSGNTIYF
TRBV9	-	-	TRBJ1-1	TGTGCCAGCAGCGTAGTGGTCCAATGGGGGGGGTTGAGATTGAACACTGAAGCTTTCTTT	CASSVVVQWGGLRLNTEAFF
TRBV6-5	-	TRBD1	TRBJ1-1	TGTGCCAGCAGTCTACCGACAGGGCGCGCTTTCTTT	CASSLPTGRAFF
TRBV7-9	once	TRBD1	TRBJ1-4	TGTGCCAGCAGCTCTGGACAGGGGGGTGAAAAACTGTTTTTT	CASSSGQGGEKLFF
TRBV2	-	TRBD2	TRBJ2-1	TGTGCCAGCAGCTCCTTTAGCGGGGGGCCCTACAATGAGCAGTTCTTC	CASSSFSGGPYNEQFF
TRBV7-3	-	TRBD1	TRBJ2-5	TGTGCCAGCAGCGCCTCCGGGACAGGGGCAAATGTGGCCCAGTACTTC	CASSASGTGANVAQYF
TRBV9	-	TRBD1	TRBJ1-5	TGTGCCAGCAGAGTCATCGGGACAGGGGGGTTTGGCAATCAGCCCCAGCATTTT	CASRVIGTGGFGNQPQHF
TRBV6-1	once	TRBD1	TRBJ1-1	TGTGCCAGCAGTAACTACGGGACAGGGGCTGAAGCTTTCTTT	CASSNYGTGAEAFF
TRBV20-1	-	-	TRBJ2-5	TGCAGTGCTAGCCCATTGGAGACCCAGTACTTC	CSASPLETQYF
TRBV29-1	-	-	TRBJ1-1	TGCAGCGTTGAACTGCAGGGAGGTGAAGCTTTCTTT	CSVELQGGEAFF
TRBV5-5	-	-	TRBJ1-4	TGTGCCAGCAGCTTGGGGACAGCTGAAAAACTGTTTTTT	CASSLGTAEKLFF
TRBV5-1	-	-	TRBJ2-2	TGCGCCAGCAGCTCTCAGGGGTCCGGGGAGCTGTTTTTT	CASSSQGSGELFF
TRBV4-2	-	-	TRBJ1-4	TGTGCCAGCAGCCAAGAGGTCGGTAGTTATGAAAAACTGTTTTTT	CASSQEVGSYEKLFF
TRBV7-9	-	TRBD1	TRBJ2-7	TGTGCCAGCAGCTTATGGGGACAGGGGTCCTACGAGCAGTACTTC	CASSLWGQGSYEQYF
TRBV27	-	-	TRBJ2-7	TGTGCCAGCAGTTTACAGAGAGGCGAGCAGTACTTC	CASSLQRGEQYF
TRBV10-1	-	-	TRBJ1-1	TGCGCCAGCAGGTCGGGACACTCCACTGAAGCTTTCTTT	CASRSGHSTEAFF
TRBV28	-	TRBD1	TRBJ1-1	TGTGCCAGCAGTTTAACGGGACAGGGCTTGAACACTGAAGCTTTCTTT	CASSLTGQGLNTEAFF
TRBV4-2	-	TRBD1	TRBJ2-7	TGTGCCAGCAGCCAAGATGACAGGGACCACGAGCAGTACTTC	CASSQDDRDHEQYF
TRBV6-6	-	-	TRBJ2-5	TGTGCCAGCAGGCCCCGGACAGACCAAGAGACCCAGTACTTC	CASRPRTDQETQYF
TRBV7-3	-	TRBD1	TRBJ2-1	TGTGCCAGCAGCGCCACTCCATTACAGGGGATGGGTGAGCAGTTCTTC	CASSATPLQGMGEQFF
TRBV6-5	-	TRBD1	TRBJ2-7	TGTGCCAGCAGCAACCGACAGGGTATAGGCGAGCAGTACTTC	CASSNRQGIGEQYF
TRBV2	-	TRBD2	TRBJ2-3	TGTGCCAGCAGTCCTTCTCTAGCGGGGATAGGAGATACGCAGTATTTT	CASSPSLAGIGDTQYF
TRBV7-8	-	-	TRBJ2-3	TGTGCCAGCAGCTTAGAGGGGGTTACGCAGTATTTT	CASSLEGVTQYF
TRBV7-9	once	TRBD1	TRBJ2-1	TGTGCCAGCAGCTTAGGGGGGACAGGAGTGAGTGAGCAGTTCTTC	CASSLGGTGVSEQFF
TRBV5-1	-	TRBD1	TRBJ2-7	TGCGCCAGCAGCCTGCGGACAGGGGCCAACGAGCAGTACTTC	CASSLRTGANEQYF
TRBV7-9	-	TRBD1	TRBJ2-7	TGTGCCAGCAGCACGAGACAGGGATTTACCTACGAGCAGTACTTC	CASSTRQGFTYEQYF
TRBV7-2	-	TRBD1	TRBJ1-3	TGTGCCAGCAGCTTAGGGCCAAGACAGGGAGTCAGAAACACCATATATTTT	CASSLGPRQGVRNTIYF